This TCR beta chain was retrieved from a study of T cell responses to AZD1222 COVID-19 vaccine. Investigators merged groups given second doses at roughly 4 or roughly 12 weeks. Produced via immunoSEQ multiplex PCR; TCRdb's table is partial and in-frame only. Seen here are some 69,000 clones, over 80% observed once, and the top ten hold approximately 25%. Regarding the study as a whole: Donors were mostly white British, more females; clonal diversity possibly underestimated. CD4 TCRs associated with vaccination spanned spike, dominating at 160-218 and 743-854. Baseline serostatus was positive in only a handful of AZD1222 recipients.

Concerning this clone itself: Its cognate antigen is unknown.

The sample here was peripheral blood, taken 28 days after the second AZD1222 dose. This clonotype originated in an adult who received the AZD1222 COVID-19 vaccine.

CDR3 nucleotides: TGTGCCACCAGCCCCCTTGTGGGGATCAATCAGCCCCAGCATTTT. The encoded protein is CATSPLVGINQPQHF. The V gene is TRBV15, the J gene TRBJ1-5; the D is unclear. Trimming cost V 5 bases and J 3 bases, with 14 bases left between them. This CDR3 contains 15 residues. Per the germline V gene, CDR1 is LNHNV and CDR2 is YYDKDF (reference sequence).